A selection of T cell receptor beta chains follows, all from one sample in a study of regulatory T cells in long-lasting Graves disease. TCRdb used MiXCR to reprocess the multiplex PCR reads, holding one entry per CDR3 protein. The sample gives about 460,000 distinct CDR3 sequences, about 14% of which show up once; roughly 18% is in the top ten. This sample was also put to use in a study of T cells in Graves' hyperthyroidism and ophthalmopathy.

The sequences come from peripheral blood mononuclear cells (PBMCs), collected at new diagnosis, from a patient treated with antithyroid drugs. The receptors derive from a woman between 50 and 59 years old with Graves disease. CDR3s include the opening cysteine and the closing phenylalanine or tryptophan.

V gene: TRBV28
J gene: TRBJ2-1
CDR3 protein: CASSFPNPGNEQFF

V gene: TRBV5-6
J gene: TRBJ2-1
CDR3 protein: CASSLTGRSSYNEQFF

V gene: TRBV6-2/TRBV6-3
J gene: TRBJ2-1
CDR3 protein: CASSFTSGGSYNEQFF

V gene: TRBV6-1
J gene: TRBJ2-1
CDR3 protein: CASTYGVSGRVSAYEQFF

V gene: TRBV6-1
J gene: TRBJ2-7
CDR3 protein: CASRTPGLGGKVYEQYF

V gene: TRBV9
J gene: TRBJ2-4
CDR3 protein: CASSVAAGAGGSEENIQYF

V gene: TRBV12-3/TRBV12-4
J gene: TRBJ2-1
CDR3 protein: CASSLAGTGTYNEQFF

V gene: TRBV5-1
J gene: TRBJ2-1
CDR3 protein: CASSFFGAGATNNEQFF

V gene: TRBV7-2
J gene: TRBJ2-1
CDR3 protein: CASSFGGSFPYNEQFF

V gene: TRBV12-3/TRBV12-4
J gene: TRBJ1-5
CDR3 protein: CASSLREYQPQHF

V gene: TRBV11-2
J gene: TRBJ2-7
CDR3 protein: CASSDPGQGSYEQYF

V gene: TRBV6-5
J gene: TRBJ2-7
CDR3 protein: CASSYQGVVYF

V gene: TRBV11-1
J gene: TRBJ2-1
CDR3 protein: CASSTGQGDYNEQFF

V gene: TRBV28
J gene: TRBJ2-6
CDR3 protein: CASSLTYSGANVLTF

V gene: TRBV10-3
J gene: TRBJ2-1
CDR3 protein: CAISELAGGRDEQFF

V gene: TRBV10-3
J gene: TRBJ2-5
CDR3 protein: CAPGAGQETQYF

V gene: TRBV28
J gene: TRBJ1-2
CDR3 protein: CAISTQTETGYTF

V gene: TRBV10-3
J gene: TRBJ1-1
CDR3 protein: CAITPVGQRNTEAFF

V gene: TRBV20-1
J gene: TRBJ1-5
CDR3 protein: CSAREMEDRNQPQHF

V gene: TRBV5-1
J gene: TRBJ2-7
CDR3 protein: CASSMGQGYEQYF

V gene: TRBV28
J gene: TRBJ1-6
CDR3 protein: CASSSSSGTGGNSPLHF

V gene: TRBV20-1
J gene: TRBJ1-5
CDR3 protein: CSARDLRKGGSNQPQHF

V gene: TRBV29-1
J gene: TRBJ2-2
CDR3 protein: CSAHAPLQGELFF

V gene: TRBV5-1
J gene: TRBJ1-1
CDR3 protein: CASSLGTGVVTEAFF

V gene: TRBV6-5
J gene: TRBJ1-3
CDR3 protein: CASSYSGQNSGNTIYF

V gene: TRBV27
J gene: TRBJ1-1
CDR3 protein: CASNPSGRGITEAFF

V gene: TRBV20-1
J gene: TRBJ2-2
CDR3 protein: CSARYGGENTGELFF

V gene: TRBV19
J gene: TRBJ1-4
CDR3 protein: CASSAKQGAANEKLFF

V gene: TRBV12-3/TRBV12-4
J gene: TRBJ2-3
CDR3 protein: CASSPGAQRGPSDTQYF

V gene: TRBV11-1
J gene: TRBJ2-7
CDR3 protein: CASSLFREQYF

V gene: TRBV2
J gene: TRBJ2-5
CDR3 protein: CASSNQGTDQETQYF

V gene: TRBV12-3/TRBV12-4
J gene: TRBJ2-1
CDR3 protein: CAGSYRSGRSFYEQFF

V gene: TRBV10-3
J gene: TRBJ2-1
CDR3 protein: CATWPGLYNEQFF

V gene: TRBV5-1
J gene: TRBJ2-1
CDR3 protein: CASSFTFNEQFF

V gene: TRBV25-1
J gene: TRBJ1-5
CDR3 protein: CASGWEDQPQHF

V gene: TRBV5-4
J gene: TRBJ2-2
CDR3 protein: CASSPGSVTGELFF

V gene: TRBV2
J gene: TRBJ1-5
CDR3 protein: CASSDTNQPQHF

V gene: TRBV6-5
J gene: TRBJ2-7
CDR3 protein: CASSYSDSSYEQYF

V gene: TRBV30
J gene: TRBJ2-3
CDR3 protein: CAWSSSTDTQYF

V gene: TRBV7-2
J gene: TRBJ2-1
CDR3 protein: CASSPIGTGANEQFF

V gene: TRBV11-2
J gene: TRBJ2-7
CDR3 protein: CASSLEATYEQYF

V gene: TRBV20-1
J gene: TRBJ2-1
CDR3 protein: CSARPSLRLARNVIYNEQFF

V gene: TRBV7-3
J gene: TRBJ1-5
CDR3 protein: CASSLTGQGEQPQHF

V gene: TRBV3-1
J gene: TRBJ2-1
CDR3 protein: CASSQGVDKYNEQFF

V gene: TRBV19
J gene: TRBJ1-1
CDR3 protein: CASSIRGSGAEAFF

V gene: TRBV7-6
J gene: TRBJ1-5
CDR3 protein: CASSCDRVCNQPQHF

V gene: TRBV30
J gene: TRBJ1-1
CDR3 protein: CAWTPSRGYTEAFF

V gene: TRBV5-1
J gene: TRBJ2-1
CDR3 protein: CASSLWASGRGRRFF

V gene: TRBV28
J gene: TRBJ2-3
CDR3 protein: CAISQTRDREEDTQYF

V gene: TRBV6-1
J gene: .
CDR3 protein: CASSKQSEGNEQFF

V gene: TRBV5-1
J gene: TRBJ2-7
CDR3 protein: CASSLSGVPSEQYF

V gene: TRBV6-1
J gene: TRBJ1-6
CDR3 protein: CASSEGNRDSPLHF

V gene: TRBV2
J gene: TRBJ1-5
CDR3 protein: CASSGEGGYQPQHF

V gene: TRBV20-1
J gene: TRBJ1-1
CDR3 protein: CSAQGQLMNTEAFF

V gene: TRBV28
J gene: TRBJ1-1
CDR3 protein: CASSSPLYRGRAFF

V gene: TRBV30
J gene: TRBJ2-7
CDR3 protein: CAWSVAGSSYEQYF

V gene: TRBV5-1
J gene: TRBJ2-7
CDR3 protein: CASSFSGTGVSYEQYF

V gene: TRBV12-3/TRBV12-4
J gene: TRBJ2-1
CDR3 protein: CASSFEAGEENEQFF

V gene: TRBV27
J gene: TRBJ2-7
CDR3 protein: CASRRGQGYEQYF